This T cell receptor (beta chain) was recorded in a study of a mutant IDH1 vaccine in newly diagnosed glioma. This sample's time point: baseline, week 1 (first vaccination visit). Treatment denoted: pre-vaccination baseline after standard-of-care therapy. Germline V gene lookup returns CDR1 SEHNR and CDR2 FQNEAQ (reference sequence). The CDR3 is made up of 16 amino acids. Trimming removed 3 bases from V and 7 bases from J; junction bases left unmatched: 11. This table comes from immunoSEQ multiplex PCR, and its TCRdb copy is limited to in-frame clones, with some not included. Among approximately 36,000 clones, 75% to 85% were seen once, and the ten largest hold approximately 8.4%.

The specimen was PBMCs, collected from a glioma patient treated with radiotherapy, temozolomide or both. The TCR comes from a man aged 40-49 years with glioma. Some clones in this sample may be carry-over from other donors' samples. The chain carries TRBV7-9 and TRBJ2-2, with TRBD2 identical over 7 bases. CDR3 bases: TGTGCCAGCAGCTTGTCGCTCGGGGGGAGTGACGGGGAGCTGTTTTTT. Its translation is CASSLSLGGSDGELFF.